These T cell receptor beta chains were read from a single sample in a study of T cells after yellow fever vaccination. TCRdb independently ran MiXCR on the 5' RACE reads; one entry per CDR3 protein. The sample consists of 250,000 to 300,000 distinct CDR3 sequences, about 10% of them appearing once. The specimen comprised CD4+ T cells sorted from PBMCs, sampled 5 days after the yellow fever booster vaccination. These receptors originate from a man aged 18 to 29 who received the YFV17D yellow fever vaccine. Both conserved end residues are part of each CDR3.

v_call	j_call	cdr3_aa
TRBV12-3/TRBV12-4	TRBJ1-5	CASSFNVLQPQHF
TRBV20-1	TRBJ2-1	CSARARLGYNEQFF
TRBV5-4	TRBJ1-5	CASSWGQNQPQHF
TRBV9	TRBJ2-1	CASSVRLAGYNEQFF
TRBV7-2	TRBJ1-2	CASSPRTDSRAYTF
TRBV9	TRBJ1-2	CASSVDRGHYGYTF
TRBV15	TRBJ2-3	CATSSGATGPDTEYF
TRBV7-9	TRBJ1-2	CASSLSPWGYTF
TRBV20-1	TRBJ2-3	CSARDPPGSTDTQYF
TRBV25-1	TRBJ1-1	CASKQNGSNTEAFF
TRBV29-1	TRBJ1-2	CSVMAGTNYGYTF
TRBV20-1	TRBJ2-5	CSARDRGMETQYF
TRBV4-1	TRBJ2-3	CASSQPGGEALTQYF
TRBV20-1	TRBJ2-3	CSARVVGTDTQYF
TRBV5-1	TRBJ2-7	CASSLGDTGTYEQYF
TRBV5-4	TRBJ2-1	CASSSGLADYNEQFF
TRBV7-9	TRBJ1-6	CATGDLYNSPLHF
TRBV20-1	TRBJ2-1	CSARGLESGGRYEQFF
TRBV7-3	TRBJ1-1	CASSAATEGSEAFF
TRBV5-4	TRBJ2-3	CASSRPGRMGDTQYF
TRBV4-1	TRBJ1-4	CASSQDPGGRDEKLFF
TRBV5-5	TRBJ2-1	CASSGTGGHQSYNEQFF
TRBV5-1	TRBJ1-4	CASSLGLTSDEKLFF
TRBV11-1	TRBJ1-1	CASILQGGSTEAFF